The 24 T cell receptor beta chains listed next were all sequenced from one sample in a study of radiation and T cells in renal cell carcinoma. Time point indicated: blood 4 weeks post-SBRT, at nephrectomy. Treatment in this sample: 15 Gy SBRT to primary tumor, nephrectomy 4 weeks later. Repertoires were generated with immunoSEQ multiplex PCR, while TCRdb's copy carries only in-frame clones and drops some. This sample has approximately 65,000 clones; 60% to 85% occur once, and the top ten carry 6% to 7%. Here the sequenced sample was blood, taken from a patient whose treatment included radiotherapy and nephrectomy. The receptors originated from a man between 60 and 70 years old with renal cell carcinoma.

This CDR3 reads CASNPRSGRFLSYEQYV. The DNA for the CDR3 is TGCGCCAGCAACCCCCGGAGCGGGAGATTCCTATCCTACGAGCAGTACGTC. The chain links TRBV23-1 to TRBJ2-7; 8 bases are shared with TRBD2. TRBV23-1 is recorded as an ORF, its role being uncertain. The CDR3 length is 17 residues. V gave up 7 bases and J gave up 1 base; unmatched junction bases: 15.

This sequence joins TRBV6-1 and TRBJ2-1; 10 bases fit TRBD2. CDR3 length: 14 amino acids. The germline CDR1 and CDR2 sequences are MNHNS and SASEGT. The V segment lost 8 bases and the J segment 8 bases; nucleotides outside the gene matches: 9. The CDR3 spells CASREREGLHEQFF. The CDR3, as DNA: TGTGCCAGCCGGGAGCGGGAGGGCCTTCATGAGCAGTTCTTC.

The rearrangement uses TRBV18 and TRBJ2-3, with 12 bases identical to TRBD2. The CDR3 consists of 17 residues. J lost 6 bases, V lost 2 bases, and 9 bases had no gene match. Germline loops: CDR1 KGHSH, CDR2 LQKENI. The CDR3 sequence: CASSPERLAGVIDTQYF. CDR3 nucleotides: TGTGCCAGCTCACCAGAGAGACTAGCGGGGGTGATCGATACGCAGTATTTT.

This rearrangement joins TRBV9 to TRBJ2-1; the match to TRBD1 covers 11 bases. CDR1 is SGDLS, CDR2 YYNGEE, per germline. Trimming at V came to 4 bases and at J to 8 bases, leaving 5 bases not matched to a gene. The CDR3 is 14 residues long. CDR3 residues: CASSWGQGDDEQFF. Here the CDR3 DNA reads TGTGCCAGCAGCTGGGGACAGGGGGATGATGAGCAGTTCTTC.

The chain recombines TRBV19 with TRBJ2-7; 11 nucleotides line up with TRBD1. Germline CDR1 is LNHDA and CDR2 is SQIVND (reference sequence). This CDR3 region has 16 residues. The trim removed 4 bases at V and 4 bases at J, leaving 9 bases unmatched. CDR3 protein: CASSRTPDRGRYEQYF. The CDR3 coding sequence is TGTGCCAGTAGTAGGACACCGGACAGGGGGCGTTACGAGCAGTACTTC.

V and J are TRBV9 and TRBJ2-2; the D is unclear. CDR1 SGDLS and CDR2 YYNGEE come from the germline V gene. V lost 0 bases, J lost 2 bases, and 11 bases lay in between. This CDR3 has 16 residues. CDR3 residues: CASSVASQTNTGELFF. CDR3 in DNA: TGTGCCAGCAGCGTAGCGTCACAGACTAACACCGGGGAGCTGTTTTTT. The full variable domain, completed using reference TRBV9 and TRBJ2-2, is DSGVTQTPKHLITATGQRVTLRCSPRSGDLSVYWYQQSLDQGLQFLIQYYNGEERAKGNILERFSAQQFPDLHSELNLSSLELGDSALYFCASSVASQTNTGELFFGEGSRLTVL.

V usage is TRBV11-3 and J usage is TRBJ2-2; 16 bases are shared with TRBD2. Germline trimming cut 4 bases from V and 6 bases from J; bases unmatched to any gene: 2. Germline values: CDR1 SGHNT, CDR2 YENEEA. The CDR3 contains 16 residues. The CDR3 loop is CASSSGTSGRAGELFF. CDR3 coding DNA: TGTGCCAGCAGCTCTGGGACTAGCGGGAGGGCCGGGGAGCTGTTTTTT.

This chain joins TRBV29-1 and TRBJ1-2; D uncertain. CDR3 length: 15 residues. V dropped 5 bases and J dropped 8 bases, with 24 bases sitting between them. The germline V gene has CDR1 SQVTM and CDR2 ANQGSEA. This CDR3 reads CSVHSTTSGRMGYTF. CDR3 DNA sequence: TGCAGCGTTCACTCTACTACATCGGGCCGAATGGGCTACACCTTC.

J is TRBJ2-7 and V is TRBV7-2; D not certain. The CDR3 loop spans 13 amino acids. Germline V gene sequence: CDR1 SGHTA, CDR2 FQGNSA. Trimming cost V 5 bases and J 3 bases, with 11 bases left between them. The CDR3: CASSDSDSYEQYF. CDR3 nucleotides: TGTGCCAGCAGCGATTCAGATAGCTACGAGCAGTACTTC.

This clone appeared a few times. The rearrangement joins TRBV6-1 to TRBJ2-1, with TRBD2 as a possible D gene (6 bases). The CDR3 is 13 residues long. The V end lost 6 bases, the J end lost 5 bases, and 11 bases lay between the germline ends. Looked up from germline, CDR1 is MNHNS and CDR2 is SASEGT. In DNA form, the CDR3 reads TGTGCCAGCAGGGCTAGCGCTAACAATGAGCAGTTCTTC. Encoded protein: CASRASANNEQFF.

The rearrangement uses TRBV2 and TRBJ2-5; D unclear. The CDR3 sequence is 11 residues long. Per the germline V gene, CDR1 is SNHLY and CDR2 is FYNNEI. V lost 7 bases, J lost 4 bases, and 7 bases lay in between. CDR3 loop: CASKQSETQYF. In DNA, the CDR3 is TGTGCCAGCAAGCAGTCAGAGACCCAGTACTTC.

The chain uses TRBV6-6 and TRBJ1-3; no clear D gene. Germline V gene sequence: CDR1 MNHNY, CDR2 SVGAGI (reference sequence). The CDR3 has 15 residues. Trimming removed 2 bases at V and 0 bases at J, with 8 bases between. The CDR3, as DNA: TGTGCCAGCAGTTACCGGTTAGGCTCTGGAAACACCATATATTTT. Its protein is CASSYRLGSGNTIYF.

The chain joins TRBV18 to TRBJ1-6; maybe TRBD1 (6 bases). The V gene lost 3 bases and the J gene lost 7 bases, with 10 bases spanning the gap. CDR1 and CDR2 (germline): KGHSH, LQKENI. CDR3 length equals 14 residues. The CDR3 region is CASSPDSKNSPLHF. CDR3 DNA: TGTGCCAGCTCACCGGACAGCAAGAATTCACCCCTCCACTTT.

The chain has TRBV10-1 and TRBJ2-3; D gene ambiguous. Per the germline V gene, CDR1 is WNHNN and CDR2 is SYGVQD (reference sequence). The V end lost 6 bases, the J end lost 6 bases, and 10 bases lay between the germline ends. The CDR3 loop spans 12 amino acids. The CDR3 sequence is CASRGNGDTQYF. CDR3 sequence (DNA): TGCGCCAGCAGAGGGAACGGGGATACGCAGTATTTT.

V is TRBV4-1 and J is TRBJ2-5, with 8 bases fitting TRBD1. The DNA end is more similar to TRBJ2-7, so the J call may be wrong. The CDR3 extends over 16 amino acids. Per germline, CDR1 MGHRA and CDR2 YSYEKL. The CDR3 DNA is TGCGCCAGCAGCCCTACTGGGGACAGGACCACCTACGAGCAGTACTTC. This codes for CASSPTGDRTTYEQYF.

The chain uses TRBV27 and TRBJ1-5; no clear D gene. CDR3 length: 13 amino acids. V lost 3 bases, J lost 7 bases, and 10 bases lay in between. Germline V gene sequence: CDR1 MNHEY, CDR2 SMNVEV (reference sequence). Here the CDR3 reads CASSLERWQPQHF. DNA for the CDR3: TGTGCCAGCAGTTTGGAGAGGTGGCAGCCCCAGCATTTT.

J is TRBJ2-1 and V is TRBV30, with 7 positions matching TRBD2. The V and J ends lost 3 bases and 2 bases, in that order; junction bases with no gene match: 1. The CDR3 consists of 13 residues. CDR1 and CDR2 (germline): GTSNPN, SVGIG (reference sequence). The CDR3 here is CAWRAGTYNEQFF. CDR3 sequence (DNA): TGTGCCTGGAGAGCGGGGACCTACAATGAGCAGTTCTTC.

The chain uses TRBV11-2 and TRBJ2-1; D not resolved. This CDR3 comprises 13 residues. Germline assignment: CDR1 SGHAT and CDR2 FQNNGV. V was pared by 5 bases and J by 7 bases, with 12 bases between. The CDR3 DNA reads as TGTGCCAGCAGCCTTTCTAGATTAAATGAGCAGTTCTTC. Its translation is CASSLSRLNEQFF.

J is TRBJ2-7 and V is TRBV25-1, with TRBD1 matching over 7 bases. The J call may be mistaken, given a closer DNA end match to TRBJ2-5. The length of the CDR3 is 15 residues. The germline CDR1 and CDR2 sequences are MGHDK and SYGVNS. In nucleotides, the CDR3 is TGTGCCAGCACCGCACGACAGGGAAGGGAAGAGACCCAGTACTTC. This translates into CASTARQGREETQYF.

This chain links TRBV7-9 with TRBJ2-7; unclear D gene. The CDR3 loop spans 16 amino acids. In germline, CDR1 is SEHNR, CDR2 FQNEAQ (reference sequence). Trimming removed 5 bases at V and 0 bases at J, with 17 bases between. The chain's CDR3 is CASSLEGPQNSYEQYF. The CDR3 DNA reads TGTGCCAGCAGCCTAGAAGGGCCGCAAAACTCCTACGAGCAGTACTTC.

The V gene is TRBV4-3, the J gene TRBJ2-5, with 11 nucleotides matching TRBD2. The J call may be incorrect, as the DNA end agrees better with TRBJ2-7. From germline, CDR1 is LGHNA and CDR2 YSLEER. This CDR3 spans 14 amino acids. The CDR3 coding sequence is TGCGCCAGCAGCATGTTGCTAGCGGGGGGCGAGCAGTACTTC. Residues: CASSMLLAGGEQYF.

The genes are TRBV4-1 and TRBJ1-2, with D possibly matching TRBD1 (5 bases). Trimming removed 0 bases from V and 4 bases from J, with 15 bases in between. Germline V gene sequence: CDR1 MGHRA, CDR2 YSYEKL. The CDR3 totals 16 residues. CDR3 nucleotide sequence: TGCGCCAGCAGCCAAGATAGCAGACAGCCCGTCTATGGCTACACCTTC. It specifies CASSQDSRQPVYGYTF.

V usage is TRBV11-2 and J usage is TRBJ1-6; D might be TRBD1 (5 bases). Trimming removed 1 base at V and 10 bases at J, with 14 bases between. The CDR3 consists of 15 residues. Germline CDR1 SGHAT, CDR2 FQNNGV. CDR3 coding DNA: TGTGCCAGCAGCTTAGGGATCGAGGGGCGCTCACCCCTCCACTTT. This encodes CASSLGIEGRSPLHF.

This clone was found many times. The rearrangement uses TRBV19 and TRBJ1-6; D is possibly TRBD1 (5 bases). The V gene lost 3 bases and the J gene lost 9 bases, with 12 bases spanning the gap. The CDR3 runs 14 residues. Per the germline V gene, CDR1 is LNHDA and CDR2 is SQIVND (reference sequence). The CDR3 nucleotides are TGTGCCAGTAGTATTGACTTGGGGGGTTCACCCCTCCACTTT. Translated: CASSIDLGGSPLHF.